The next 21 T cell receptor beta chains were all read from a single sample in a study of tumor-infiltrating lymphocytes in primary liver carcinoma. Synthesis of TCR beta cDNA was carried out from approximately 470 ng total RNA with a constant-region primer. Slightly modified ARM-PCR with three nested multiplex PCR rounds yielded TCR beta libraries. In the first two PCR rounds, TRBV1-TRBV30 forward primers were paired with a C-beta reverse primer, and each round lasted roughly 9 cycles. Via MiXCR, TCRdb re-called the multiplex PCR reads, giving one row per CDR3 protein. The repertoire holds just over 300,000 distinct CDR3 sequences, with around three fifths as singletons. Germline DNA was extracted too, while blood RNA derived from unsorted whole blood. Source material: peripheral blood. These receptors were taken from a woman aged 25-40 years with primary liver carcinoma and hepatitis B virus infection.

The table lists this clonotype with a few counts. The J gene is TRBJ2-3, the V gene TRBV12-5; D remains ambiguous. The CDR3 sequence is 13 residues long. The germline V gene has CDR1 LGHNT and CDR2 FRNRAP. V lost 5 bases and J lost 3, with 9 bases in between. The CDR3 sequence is CASGPGATDTQYF. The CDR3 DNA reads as TGTGCTAGTGGTCCAGGCGCGACAGATACGCAGTATTTT.

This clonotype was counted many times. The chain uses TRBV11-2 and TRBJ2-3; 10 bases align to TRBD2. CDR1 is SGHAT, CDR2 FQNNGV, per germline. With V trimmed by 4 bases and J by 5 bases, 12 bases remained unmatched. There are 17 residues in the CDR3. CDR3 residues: CASSSPVTSGHLDTQYF. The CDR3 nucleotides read TGTGCCAGCAGCTCTCCTGTGACTAGCGGGCACTTAGATACGCAGTATTTT.

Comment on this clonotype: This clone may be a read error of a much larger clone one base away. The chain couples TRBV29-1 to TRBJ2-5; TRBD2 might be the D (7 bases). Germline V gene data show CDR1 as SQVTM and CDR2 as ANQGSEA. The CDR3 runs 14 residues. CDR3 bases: TGCATCGTTGCGGGGGCGCAACTCCCAGAGACCCAGTACTTC. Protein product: CIVAGAQLPETQYF.

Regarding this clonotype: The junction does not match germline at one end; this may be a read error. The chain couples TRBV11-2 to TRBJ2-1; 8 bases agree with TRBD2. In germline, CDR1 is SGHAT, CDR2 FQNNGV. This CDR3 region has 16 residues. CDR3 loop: CANSLDGGLVGHEQFF. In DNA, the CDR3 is TGTGCCAACAGCTTAGATGGGGGACTAGTGGGGCATGAGCAGTTCTTC. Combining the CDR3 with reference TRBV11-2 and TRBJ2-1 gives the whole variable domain EAGVAQSPRYKIIEKRQSVAFWCNPISGHATLYWYQQILGQGPKLLIQFQNNGVVDDSQLPKDRFSAERLKGVDSTLKIQPAKLEDSAVYLCANSLDGGLVGHEQFFGPGTRLTVL.

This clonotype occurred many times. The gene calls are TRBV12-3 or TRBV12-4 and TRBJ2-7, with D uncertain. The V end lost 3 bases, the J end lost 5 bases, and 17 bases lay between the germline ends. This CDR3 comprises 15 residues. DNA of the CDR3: TGTGCCAGCAGTTTTAGTAGTGGAGCTCAAGACGAGCAGTACTTC. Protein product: CASSFSSGAQDEQYF.

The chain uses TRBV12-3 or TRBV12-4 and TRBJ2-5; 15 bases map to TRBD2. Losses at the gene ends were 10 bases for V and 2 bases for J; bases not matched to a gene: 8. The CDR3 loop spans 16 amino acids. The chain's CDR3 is CANRPGTSGRQETQYF. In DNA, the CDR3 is TGTGCCAACAGACCCGGGACTAGCGGGAGGCAAGAGACCCAGTACTTC.

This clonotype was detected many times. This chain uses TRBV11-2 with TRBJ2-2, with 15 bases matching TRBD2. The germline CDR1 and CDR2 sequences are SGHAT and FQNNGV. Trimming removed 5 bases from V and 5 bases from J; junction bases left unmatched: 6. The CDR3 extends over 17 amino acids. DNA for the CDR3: TGTGCCAGCAGCCCCAAGGGACTAGCGGGAGGTACCGGGGAGCTGTTTTTT. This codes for CASSPKGLAGGTGELFF.

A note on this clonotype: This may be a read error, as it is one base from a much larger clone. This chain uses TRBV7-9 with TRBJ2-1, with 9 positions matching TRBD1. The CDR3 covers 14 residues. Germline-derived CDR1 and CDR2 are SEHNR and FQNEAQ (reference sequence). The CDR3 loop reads CAGSYQFGTGKQFF. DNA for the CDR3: TGTGCCGGCAGTTATCAGTTCGGGACAGGGAAGCAGTTCTTC.

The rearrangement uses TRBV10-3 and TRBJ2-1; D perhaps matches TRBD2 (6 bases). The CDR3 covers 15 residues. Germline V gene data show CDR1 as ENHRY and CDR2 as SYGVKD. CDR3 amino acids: CASRSGGRSYNEQFF. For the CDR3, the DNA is TGTGCTTCTCGAAGTGGAGGGAGGAGCTACAATGAGCAGTTCTTC.

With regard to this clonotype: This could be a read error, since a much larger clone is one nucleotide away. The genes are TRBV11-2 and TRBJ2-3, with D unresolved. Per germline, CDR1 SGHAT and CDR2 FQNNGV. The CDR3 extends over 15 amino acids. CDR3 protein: CASRPSRAYTDTRYF. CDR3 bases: TGTGCCAGCCGCCCCTCAAGGGCGTACACAGATACGCGGTATTTT. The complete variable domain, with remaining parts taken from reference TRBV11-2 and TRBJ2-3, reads EAGVAQSPRYKIIEKRQSVAFWCNPISGHATLYWYQQILGQGPKLLIQFQNNGVVDDSQLPKDRFSAERLKGVDSTLKIQPAKLEDSAVYLCASRPSRAYTDTRYFGPGTRLTVL.

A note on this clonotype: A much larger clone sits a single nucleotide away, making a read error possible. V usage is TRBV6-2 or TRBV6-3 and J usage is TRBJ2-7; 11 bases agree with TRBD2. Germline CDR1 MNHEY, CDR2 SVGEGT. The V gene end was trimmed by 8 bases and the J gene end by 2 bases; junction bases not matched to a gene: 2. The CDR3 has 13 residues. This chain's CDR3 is CASRSGRAYEQYF. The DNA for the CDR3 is TGTGCCAGCCGTAGCGGGAGGGCCTACGAGCAGTACTTC.

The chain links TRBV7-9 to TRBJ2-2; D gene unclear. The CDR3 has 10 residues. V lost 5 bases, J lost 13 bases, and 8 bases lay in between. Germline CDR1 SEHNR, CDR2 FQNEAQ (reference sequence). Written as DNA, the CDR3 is TGTGCCAGCAGCGAAGACGGGCTGTTTTTT. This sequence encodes CASSEDGLFF. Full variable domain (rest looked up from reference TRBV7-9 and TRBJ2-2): DTGVSQNPRHKITKRGQNVTFRCDPISEHNRLYWYRQTLGQGPEFLTYFQNEAQLEKSRLLSDRFSAERPKGSFSTLEIQRTEQGDSAMYLCASSEDGLFFGEGSRLTVL.

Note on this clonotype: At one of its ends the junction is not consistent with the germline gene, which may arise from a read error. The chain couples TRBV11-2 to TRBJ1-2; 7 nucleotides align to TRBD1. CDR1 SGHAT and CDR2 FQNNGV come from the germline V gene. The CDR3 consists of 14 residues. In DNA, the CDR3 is TGTGTCAGCAGCTCGGAACAGGGGCTCTATGGCTACACCTTC. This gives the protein CVSSSEQGLYGYTF. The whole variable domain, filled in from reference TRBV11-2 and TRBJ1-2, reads EAGVAQSPRYKIIEKRQSVAFWCNPISGHATLYWYQQILGQGPKLLIQFQNNGVVDDSQLPKDRFSAERLKGVDSTLKIQPAKLEDSAVYLCVSSSEQGLYGYTFGSGTRLTVV.

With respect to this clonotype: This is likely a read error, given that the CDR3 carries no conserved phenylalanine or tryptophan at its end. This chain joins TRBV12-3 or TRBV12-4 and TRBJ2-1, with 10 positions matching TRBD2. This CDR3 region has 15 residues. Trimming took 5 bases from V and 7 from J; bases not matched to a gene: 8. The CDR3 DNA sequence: TGTGCCAGCAGTCGTAGCGGGAGGCCTTATAATGAGCAGTTCCTC. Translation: CASSRSGRPYNEQFL.

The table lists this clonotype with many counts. The CDR3 DNA sequence: TGTGCCAGCAGTCCTCAAGGGGGGACGAACACTGAAGCTTTCTTT. It translates to CASSPQGGTNTEAFF. This chain joins TRBV12-3 or TRBV12-4 and TRBJ1-1; weak D call: TRBD1 (6 bases). V dropped 5 bases and J dropped 1 base, with 14 bases sitting between them. This CDR3 contains 15 residues.

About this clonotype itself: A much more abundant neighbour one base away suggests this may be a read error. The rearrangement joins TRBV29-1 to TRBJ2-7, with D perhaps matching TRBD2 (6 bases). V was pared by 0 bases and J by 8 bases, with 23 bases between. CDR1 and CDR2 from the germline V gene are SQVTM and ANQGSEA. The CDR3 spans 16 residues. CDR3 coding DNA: TGCAGCGTTGAAGATCGGAGGGACGGCCATGCCCACAAGCAGTACTTC. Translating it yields CSVEDRRDGHAHKQYF.

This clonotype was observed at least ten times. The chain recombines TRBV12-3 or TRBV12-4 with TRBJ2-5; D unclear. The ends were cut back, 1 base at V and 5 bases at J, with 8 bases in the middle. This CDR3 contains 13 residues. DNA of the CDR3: TGTGCCAGCAGTTTAGGGGATTGGGAGACCCAGTACTTC. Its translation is CASSLGDWETQYF.

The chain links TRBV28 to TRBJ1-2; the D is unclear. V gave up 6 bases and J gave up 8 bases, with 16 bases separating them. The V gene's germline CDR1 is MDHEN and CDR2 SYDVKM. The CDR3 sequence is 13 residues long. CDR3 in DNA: TGTGCCAGCAGCCCTCCAATTGAAGGAGGCTACACCTTC. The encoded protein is CASSPPIEGGYTF.

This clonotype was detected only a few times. The CDR3 here is CAISDRTSAAVSVHEQYF. CDR3 in DNA: TGTGCCATCAGTGATAGGACTAGCGCCGCCGTAAGCGTCCACGAGCAGTACTTC. The chain has TRBV10-3 and TRBJ2-7; 9 nucleotides line up with TRBD2. This CDR3 contains 18 residues. The germline V gene has CDR1 ENHRY and CDR2 SYGVKD. V trimming: 3 bases; J trimming: 5 bases; junction bases outside the gene matches: 17.

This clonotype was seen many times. The DNA of the CDR3 is TGTGCCAGCAGCCCCGGGTGGACACCAGGCACAGATACGCAGTATTTT. Translation: CASSPGWTPGTDTQYF. The chain is built from TRBV11-2 and TRBJ2-3; tentative D call: TRBD1 (5 bases). V was clipped by 5 bases and J by 1 base, with 16 bases between them. There are 16 residues in the CDR3. Germline CDR1 is SGHAT and CDR2 is FQNNGV. Full variable domain (remainder filled in from reference TRBV11-2 and TRBJ2-3): EAGVAQSPRYKIIEKRQSVAFWCNPISGHATLYWYQQILGQGPKLLIQFQNNGVVDDSQLPKDRFSAERLKGVDSTLKIQPAKLEDSAVYLCASSPGWTPGTDTQYFGPGTRLTVL.

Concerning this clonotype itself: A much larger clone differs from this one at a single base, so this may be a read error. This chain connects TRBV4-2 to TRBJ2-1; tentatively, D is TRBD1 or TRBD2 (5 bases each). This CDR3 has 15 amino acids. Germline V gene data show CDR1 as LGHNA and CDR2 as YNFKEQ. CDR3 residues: CTSSQDWDAYNEQFF. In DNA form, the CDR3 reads TGTACCAGCAGCCAAGACTGGGACGCCTACAATGAGCAGTTCTTC.